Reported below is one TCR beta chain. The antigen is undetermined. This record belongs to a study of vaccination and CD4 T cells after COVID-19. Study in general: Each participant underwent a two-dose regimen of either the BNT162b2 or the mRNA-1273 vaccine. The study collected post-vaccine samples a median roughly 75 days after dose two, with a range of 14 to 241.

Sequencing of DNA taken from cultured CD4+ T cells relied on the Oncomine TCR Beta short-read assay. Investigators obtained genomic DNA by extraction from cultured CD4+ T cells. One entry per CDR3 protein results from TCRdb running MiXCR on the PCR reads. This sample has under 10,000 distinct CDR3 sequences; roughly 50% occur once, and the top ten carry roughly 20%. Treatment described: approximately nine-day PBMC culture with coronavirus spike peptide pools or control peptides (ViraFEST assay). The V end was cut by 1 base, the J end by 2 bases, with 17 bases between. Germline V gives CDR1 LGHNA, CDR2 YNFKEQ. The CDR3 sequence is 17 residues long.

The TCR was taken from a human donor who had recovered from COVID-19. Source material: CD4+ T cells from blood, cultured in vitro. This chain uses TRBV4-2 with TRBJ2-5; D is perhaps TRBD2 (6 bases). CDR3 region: CASSQVVGGSPQETQYF. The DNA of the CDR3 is TGTGCCAGCAGCCAAGTTGTCGGGGGTAGCCCACAAGAGACCCAGTACTTC.